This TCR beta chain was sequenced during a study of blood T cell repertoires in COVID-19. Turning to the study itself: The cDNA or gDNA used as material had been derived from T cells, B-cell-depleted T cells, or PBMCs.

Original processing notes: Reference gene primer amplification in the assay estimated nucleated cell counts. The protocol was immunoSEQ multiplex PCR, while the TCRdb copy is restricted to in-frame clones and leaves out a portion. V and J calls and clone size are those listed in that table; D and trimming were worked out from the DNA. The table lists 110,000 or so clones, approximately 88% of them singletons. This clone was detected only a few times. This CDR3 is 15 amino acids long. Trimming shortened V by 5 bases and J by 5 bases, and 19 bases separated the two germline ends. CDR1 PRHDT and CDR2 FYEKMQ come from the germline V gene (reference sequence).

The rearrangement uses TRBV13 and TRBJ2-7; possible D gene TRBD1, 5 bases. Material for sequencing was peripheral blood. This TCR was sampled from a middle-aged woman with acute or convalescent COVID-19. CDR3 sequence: CASSATGRAFHEQYF. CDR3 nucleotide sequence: TGTGCCAGCAGCGCCACAGGCCGAGCGTTCCACGAGCAGTACTTC.